Below are 8 T cell receptor beta chains sequenced from a single sample in a study of blood T cell repertoires in COVID-19. Method: immunoSEQ multiplex PCR; TCRdb's copy keeps in-frame clones and lacks some. The repertoire holds just over 90,000 clones, 85% to 90% seen once, with 1.5% in the top ten. The material sequenced was peripheral blood. All receptors come from a human donor with active COVID-19. The donor label of this sample is uncertain.

The chain joins TRBV7-2 to TRBJ1-5, with TRBD1 identical over 8 bases. The CDR3 consists of 15 residues. The junction had 8 bases not matched to a gene; V was cut back by 6 bases and J by 4 bases. Germline assignment: CDR1 SGHTA and CDR2 FQGNSA. CDR3 residues: CASRPSGGANQPQHF. DNA for the CDR3: TGTGCCAGCAGACCCTCAGGGGGCGCAAATCAGCCCCAGCATTTT.

The chain links TRBV12-5 to TRBJ1-2; 10 nucleotides agree with TRBD1. CDR3 size: 15 residues. J lost 5 bases, V lost 1 base, and 4 bases had no gene match. CDR1 and CDR2 (germline): LGHNT, FRNRAP. The CDR3 DNA follows: TGTGCTAGTGGTTTGGGTGACAGGGGGCTGTATGGCTACACCTTC. Translation gives CASGLGDRGLYGYTF.

This clone was detected only once. The chain has TRBV9 and TRBJ2-1; 9 bases agree with TRBD2. CDR1 is SGDLS and CDR2 is YYNGEE in the germline V gene. The V and J ends lost 2 bases and 2 bases, in that order; junction bases with no gene match: 2. The CDR3 contains 15 residues. The CDR3 sequence: CASSVSSGAYNEQFF. The CDR3 bases are TGTGCCAGCAGCGTTTCTAGCGGGGCCTACAATGAGCAGTTCTTC. Full variable domain (remainder filled in from reference TRBV9 and TRBJ2-1): DSGVTQTPKHLITATGQRVTLRCSPRSGDLSVYWYQQSLDQGLQFLIQYYNGEERAKGNILERFSAQQFPDLHSELNLSSLELGDSALYFCASSVSSGAYNEQFFGPGTRLTVL.

This chain links TRBV2 with TRBJ1-3, with D perhaps matching TRBD1 (6 bases). Germline CDR1 reads SNHLY; CDR2 reads FYNNEI. This CDR3 is 15 amino acids long. Trimming stripped 6 bases from V and 0 bases from J, with 12 bases between. Here the CDR3 DNA reads TGTGCCAGCAGACCTGACAGGCACTCTGGAAACACCATATATTTT. This gives the protein CASRPDRHSGNTIYF.

The chain is built from TRBV5-1 and TRBJ1-1; 8 bases agree with TRBD1. V lost 3 bases, J lost 5 bases, and 6 bases stayed unmatched. The CDR3 covers 14 residues. Germline V gene lookup returns CDR1 SGHRS and CDR2 YFSETQ. The CDR3 DNA sequence: TGCGCCAGCAGCTCGAACAGGGGGGAGACTGAAGCTTTCTTT. It translates to CASSSNRGETEAFF. Full variable domain (outside the CDR3, taken from reference TRBV5-1 and TRBJ1-1): KAGVTQTPRYLIKTRGQQVTLSCSPISGHRSVSWYQQTPGQGLQFLFEYFSETQRNKGNFPGRFSGRQFSNSRSEMNVSTLELGDSALYLCASSSNRGETEAFFGQGTRLTVV.

The rearrangement links TRBV6-4 to TRBJ2-1, with no clear D. The V gene lost 2 bases and the J gene lost 6 bases, with 8 bases spanning the gap. The germline gives CDR1 MRHNA, CDR2 SNTAGT. There are 13 residues in the CDR3. Here the CDR3 DNA reads TGTGCCAGCAGTGACCAGCGCGGCAATGAGCAGTTCTTC. This gives the protein CASSDQRGNEQFF.

The chain uses TRBV24-1 and TRBJ2-3; possibly TRBD2 for D (6 bases). Trimming cost V 5 bases and J 0 bases, with 11 bases left between them. This CDR3 region has 15 residues. Per germline, CDR1 KGHDR and CDR2 SFDVKD. CDR3 region: CATSGAGTSTDTQYF. CDR3 nucleotides: TGTGCCACCAGTGGGGCAGGGACTAGCACAGATACGCAGTATTTT.

This chain uses TRBV9 with TRBJ2-7; 9 bases agree with TRBD1. V lost 0 bases to trimming and J lost 6 bases; unmatched junction nucleotides: 13. This CDR3 contains 17 residues. Looked up from germline, CDR1 is SGDLS and CDR2 is YYNGEE. The chain's CDR3 is CASSVGSDPGTGREQYF. In DNA form, the CDR3 reads TGTGCCAGCAGCGTAGGGTCGGATCCCGGGACAGGGCGCGAGCAGTACTTC.